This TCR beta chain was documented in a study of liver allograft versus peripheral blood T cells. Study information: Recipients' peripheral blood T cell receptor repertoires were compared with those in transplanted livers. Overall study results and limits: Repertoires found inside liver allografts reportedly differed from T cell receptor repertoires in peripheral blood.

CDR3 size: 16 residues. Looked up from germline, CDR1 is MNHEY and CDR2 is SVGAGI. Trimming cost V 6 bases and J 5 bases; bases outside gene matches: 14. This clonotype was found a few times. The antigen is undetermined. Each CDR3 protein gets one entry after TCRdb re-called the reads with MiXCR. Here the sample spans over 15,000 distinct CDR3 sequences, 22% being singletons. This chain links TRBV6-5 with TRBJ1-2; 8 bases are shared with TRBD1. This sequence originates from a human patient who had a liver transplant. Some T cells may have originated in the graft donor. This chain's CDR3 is CASSLPGTGSLYGYTF. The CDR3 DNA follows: TGTGCCAGCAGCCTCCCCGGGACAGGATCCCTTTATGGCTACACCTTC.